The text below deals with one T cell receptor (beta chain). What it binds is not known. Germline V gene lookup returns CDR1 LGHNA and CDR2 YNFKEQ. CDR3 length: 15 residues. V gave up 4 bases and J gave up 1 base; unmatched junction bases: 6. The protocol was immunoSEQ multiplex PCR, while the TCRdb copy is restricted to in-frame clones and leaves out a portion. The table includes about 88,000 clones, more than 75% detected once. The data derive from a study of T cell responses to AZD1222 COVID-19 vaccine. Whole-study findings and limits: Clonal diversity was possibly underestimated, and white British individuals and females predominated among donors. CD4 TCRs associated with vaccination spanned spike, dominating at 160-218 and 743-854. The study identified only five to seven AZD1222 recipients as seropositive at baseline. As reported, nearly half of all spike-specific TCRs target variant regions that are unmutated.

The material sequenced was peripheral blood, taken on day 0 of MenACWY control vaccination. The receptor was derived from an adult in good health. The chain combines TRBV4-2 with TRBJ1-1; 7 bases line up with TRBD1. The DNA of the CDR3 is TGTGCCAGCAGCCCAGACAGGGACTGGAACACTGAAGCTTTCTTT. It encodes CASSPDRDWNTEAFF.